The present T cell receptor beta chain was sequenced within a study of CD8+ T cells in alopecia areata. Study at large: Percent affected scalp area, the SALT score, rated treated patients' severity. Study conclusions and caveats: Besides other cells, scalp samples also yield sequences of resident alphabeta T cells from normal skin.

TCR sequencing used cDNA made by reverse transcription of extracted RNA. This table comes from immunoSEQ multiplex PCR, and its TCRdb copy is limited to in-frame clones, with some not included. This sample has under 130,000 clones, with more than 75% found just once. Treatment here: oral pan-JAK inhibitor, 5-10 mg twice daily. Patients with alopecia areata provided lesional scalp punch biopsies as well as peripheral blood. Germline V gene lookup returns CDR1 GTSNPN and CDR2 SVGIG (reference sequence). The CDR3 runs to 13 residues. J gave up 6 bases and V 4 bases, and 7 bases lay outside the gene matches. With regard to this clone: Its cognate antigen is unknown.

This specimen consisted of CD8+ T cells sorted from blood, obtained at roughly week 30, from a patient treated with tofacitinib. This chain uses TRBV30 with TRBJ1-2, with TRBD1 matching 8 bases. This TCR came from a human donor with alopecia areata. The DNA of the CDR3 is TGTGCCTGGATGGGTGGCAGGGGGCATGGCTACACCTTC. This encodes CAWMGGRGHGYTF.